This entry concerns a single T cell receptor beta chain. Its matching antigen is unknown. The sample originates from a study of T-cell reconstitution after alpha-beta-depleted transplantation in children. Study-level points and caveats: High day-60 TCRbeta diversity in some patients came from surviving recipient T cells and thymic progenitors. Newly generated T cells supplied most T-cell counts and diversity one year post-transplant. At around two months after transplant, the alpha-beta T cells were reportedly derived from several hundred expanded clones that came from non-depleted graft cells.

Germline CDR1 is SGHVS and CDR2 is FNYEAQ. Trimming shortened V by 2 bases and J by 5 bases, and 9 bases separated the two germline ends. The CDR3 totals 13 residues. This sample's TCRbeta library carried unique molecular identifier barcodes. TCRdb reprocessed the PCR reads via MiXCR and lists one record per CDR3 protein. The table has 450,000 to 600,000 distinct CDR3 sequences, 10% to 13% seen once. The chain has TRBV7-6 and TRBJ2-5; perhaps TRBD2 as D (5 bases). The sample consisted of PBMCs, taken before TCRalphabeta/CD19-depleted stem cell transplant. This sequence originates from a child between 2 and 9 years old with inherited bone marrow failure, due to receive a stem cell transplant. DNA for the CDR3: TGTGCCAGCAGCTTAACCACGGGGGAGACCCAGTACTTC. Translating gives CASSLTTGETQYF.